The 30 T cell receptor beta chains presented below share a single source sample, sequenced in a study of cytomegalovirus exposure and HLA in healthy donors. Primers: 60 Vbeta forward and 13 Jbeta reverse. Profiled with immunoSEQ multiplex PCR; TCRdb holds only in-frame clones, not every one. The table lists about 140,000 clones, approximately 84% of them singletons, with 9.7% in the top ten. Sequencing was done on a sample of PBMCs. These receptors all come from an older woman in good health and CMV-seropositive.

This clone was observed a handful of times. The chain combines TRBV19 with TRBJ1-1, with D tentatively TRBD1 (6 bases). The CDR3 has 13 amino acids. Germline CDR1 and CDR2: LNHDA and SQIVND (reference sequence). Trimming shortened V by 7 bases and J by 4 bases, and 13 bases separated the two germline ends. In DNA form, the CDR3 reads TGTGCCAGTACCGTACAGGGTTTCACTGAAGCTTTCTTT. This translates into CASTVQGFTEAFF.

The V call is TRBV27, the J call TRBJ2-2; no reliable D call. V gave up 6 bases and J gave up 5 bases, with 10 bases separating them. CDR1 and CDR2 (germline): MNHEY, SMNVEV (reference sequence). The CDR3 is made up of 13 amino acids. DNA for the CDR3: TGTGCCAGCAGCTACGGGTTAACCGGGGAGCTGTTTTTT. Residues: CASSYGLTGELFF.

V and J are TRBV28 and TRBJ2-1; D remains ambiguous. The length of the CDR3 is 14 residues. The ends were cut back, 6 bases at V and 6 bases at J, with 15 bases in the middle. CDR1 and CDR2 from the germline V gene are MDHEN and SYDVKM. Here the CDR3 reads CASRVAIRINEQFF. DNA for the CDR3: TGTGCCAGCAGAGTAGCTATAAGGATCAATGAGCAGTTCTTC.

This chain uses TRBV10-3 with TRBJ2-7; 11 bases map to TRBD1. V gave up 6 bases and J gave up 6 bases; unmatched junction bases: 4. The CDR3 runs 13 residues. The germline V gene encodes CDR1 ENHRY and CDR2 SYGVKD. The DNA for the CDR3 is TGTGCCATCAGCGAGGGACAGGGGGGCGAGCAGTACTTC. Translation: CAISEGQGGEQYF.

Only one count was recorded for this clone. The CDR3 DNA follows: TGTGCCAGCAGCTTAGGCAGCTACAATGAGCAGTTCTTC. Translating it yields CASSLGSYNEQFF. The chain links TRBV7-9 to TRBJ2-1; no reliable D call. The CDR3 contains 13 residues. The germline V gene has CDR1 SEHNR and CDR2 FQNEAQ (reference sequence). V lost 1 base and J lost 3, with 4 bases in between.

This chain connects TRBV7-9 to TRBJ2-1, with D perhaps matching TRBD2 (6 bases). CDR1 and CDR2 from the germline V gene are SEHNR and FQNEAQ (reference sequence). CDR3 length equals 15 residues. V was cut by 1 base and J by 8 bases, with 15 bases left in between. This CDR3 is CASSLGRVDRDEQFF. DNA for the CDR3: TGTGCCAGCAGCTTAGGGAGGGTTGATCGGGATGAGCAGTTCTTC.

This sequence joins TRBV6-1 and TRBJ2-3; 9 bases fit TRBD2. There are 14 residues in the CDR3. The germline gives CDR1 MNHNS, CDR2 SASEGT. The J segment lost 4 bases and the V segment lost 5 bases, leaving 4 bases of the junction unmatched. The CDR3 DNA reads TGTGCCAGCAGTAAAGGACTAGCGTCAGATACGCAGTATTTT. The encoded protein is CASSKGLASDTQYF.

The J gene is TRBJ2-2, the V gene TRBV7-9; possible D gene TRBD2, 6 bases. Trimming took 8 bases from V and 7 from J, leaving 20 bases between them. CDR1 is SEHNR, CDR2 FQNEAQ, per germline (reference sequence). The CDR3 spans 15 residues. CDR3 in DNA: TGTGCCAGCTCTAGCGTCGGGCGATTTAGCGGGGAGCTGTTTTTT. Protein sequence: CASSSVGRFSGELFF.

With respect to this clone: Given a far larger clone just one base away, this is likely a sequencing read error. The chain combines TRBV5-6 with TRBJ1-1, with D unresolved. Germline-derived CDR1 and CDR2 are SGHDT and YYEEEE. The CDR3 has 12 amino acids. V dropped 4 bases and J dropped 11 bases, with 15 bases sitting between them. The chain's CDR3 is CASSPARSVAFF. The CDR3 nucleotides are TGTGCCAGCAGCCCTGCGAGGTCCGTGGCTTTCTTT.

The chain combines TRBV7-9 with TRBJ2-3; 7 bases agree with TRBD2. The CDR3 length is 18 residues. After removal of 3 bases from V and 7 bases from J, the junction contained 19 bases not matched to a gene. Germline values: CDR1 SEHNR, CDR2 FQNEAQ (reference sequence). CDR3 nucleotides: TGTGCCAGCAGCTTCACAGGAGAGCGGGGCCCAACACGTTATACGCAGTATTTT. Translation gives CASSFTGERGPTRYTQYF. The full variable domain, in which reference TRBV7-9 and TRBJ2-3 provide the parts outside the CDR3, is DTGVSQNPRHKITKRGQNVTFRCDPISEHNRLYWYRQTLGQGPEFLTYFQNEAQLEKSRLLSDRFSAERPKGSFSTLEIQRTEQGDSAMYLCASSFTGERGPTRYTQYFGPGTRLTVL.

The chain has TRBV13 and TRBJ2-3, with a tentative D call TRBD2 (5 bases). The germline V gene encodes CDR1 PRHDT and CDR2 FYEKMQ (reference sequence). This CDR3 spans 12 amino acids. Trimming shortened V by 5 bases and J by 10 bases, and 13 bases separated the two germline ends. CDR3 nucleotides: TGTGCCAGCAGCCAAACGGGATTATCGCAGTATTTT. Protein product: CASSQTGLSQYF.

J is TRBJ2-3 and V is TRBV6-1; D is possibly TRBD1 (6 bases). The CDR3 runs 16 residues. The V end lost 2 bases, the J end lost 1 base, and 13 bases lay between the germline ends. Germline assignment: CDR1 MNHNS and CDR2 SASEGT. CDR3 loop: CASSETAPGGTDTQYF. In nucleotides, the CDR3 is TGTGCCAGCAGTGAAACAGCCCCAGGGGGCACAGATACGCAGTATTTT.

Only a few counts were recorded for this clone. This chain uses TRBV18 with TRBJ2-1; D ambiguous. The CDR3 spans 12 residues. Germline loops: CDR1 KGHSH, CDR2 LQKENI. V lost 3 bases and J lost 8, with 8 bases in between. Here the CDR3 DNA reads TGTGCCAGCTCACCTAGCACCGATGAGCAGTTCTTC. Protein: CASSPSTDEQFF. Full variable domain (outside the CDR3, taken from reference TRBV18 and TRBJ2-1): NAGVMQNPRHLVRRRGQEARLRCSPMKGHSHVYWYRQLPEEGLKFMVYLQKENIIDESGMPKERFSAEFPKEGPSILRIQQVVRGDSAAYFCASSPSTDEQFFGPGTRLTVL.

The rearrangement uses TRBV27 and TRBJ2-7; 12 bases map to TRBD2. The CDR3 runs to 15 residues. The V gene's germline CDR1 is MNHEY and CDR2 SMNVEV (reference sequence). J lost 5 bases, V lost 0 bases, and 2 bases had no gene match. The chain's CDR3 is CASSLSTSGSHEQYF. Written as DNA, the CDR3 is TGTGCCAGCAGTTTATCGACTAGCGGGAGTCACGAGCAGTACTTC.

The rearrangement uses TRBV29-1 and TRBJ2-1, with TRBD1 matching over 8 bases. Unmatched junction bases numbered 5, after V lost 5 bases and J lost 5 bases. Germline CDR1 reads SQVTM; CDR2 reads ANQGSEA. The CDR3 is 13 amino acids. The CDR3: CSVQTGGHNEQFF. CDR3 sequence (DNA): TGCAGCGTTCAAACAGGGGGACACAATGAGCAGTTCTTC.

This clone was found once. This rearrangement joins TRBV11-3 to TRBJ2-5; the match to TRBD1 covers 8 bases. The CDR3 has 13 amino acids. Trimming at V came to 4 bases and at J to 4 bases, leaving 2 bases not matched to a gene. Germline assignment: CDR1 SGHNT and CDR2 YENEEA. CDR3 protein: CASSWDRLETQYF. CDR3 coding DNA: TGTGCCAGCAGCTGGGACAGGCTAGAGACCCAGTACTTC.

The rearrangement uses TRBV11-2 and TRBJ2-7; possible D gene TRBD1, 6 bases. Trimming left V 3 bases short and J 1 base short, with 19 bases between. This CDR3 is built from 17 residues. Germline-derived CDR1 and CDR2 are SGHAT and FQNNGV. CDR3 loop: CASSFAAGDRRSYEQYF. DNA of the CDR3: TGTGCCAGCAGCTTCGCCGCTGGTGACAGGAGATCCTACGAGCAGTACTTC.

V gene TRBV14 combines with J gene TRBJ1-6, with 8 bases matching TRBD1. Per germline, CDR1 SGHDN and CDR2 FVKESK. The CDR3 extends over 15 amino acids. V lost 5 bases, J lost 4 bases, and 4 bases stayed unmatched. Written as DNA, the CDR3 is TGTGCCAGCAGCATTCAGGGGGCGTATAATTCACCCCTCCACTTT. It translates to CASSIQGAYNSPLHF. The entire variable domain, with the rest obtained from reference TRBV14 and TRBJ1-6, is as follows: EAGVTQFPSHSVIEKGQTVTLRCDPISGHDNLYWYRRVMGKEIKFLLHFVKESKQDESGMPNNRFLAERTGGTYSTLKVQPAELEDSGVYFCASSIQGAYNSPLHFGNGTRLTVT.

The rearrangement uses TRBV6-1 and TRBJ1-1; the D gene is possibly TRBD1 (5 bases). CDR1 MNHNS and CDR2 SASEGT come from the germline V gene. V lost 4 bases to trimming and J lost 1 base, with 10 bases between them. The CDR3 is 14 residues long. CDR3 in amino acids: CASSVRVGNTEAFF. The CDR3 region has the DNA TGTGCCAGCAGTGTCAGGGTCGGGAACACTGAAGCTTTCTTT.

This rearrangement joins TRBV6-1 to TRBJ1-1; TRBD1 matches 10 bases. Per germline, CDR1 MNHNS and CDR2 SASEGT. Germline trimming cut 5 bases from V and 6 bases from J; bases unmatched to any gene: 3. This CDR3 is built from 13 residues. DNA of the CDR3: TGTGCCAGCAGTTTGGACAGGGGGTCTGAAGCTTTCTTT. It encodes CASSLDRGSEAFF.

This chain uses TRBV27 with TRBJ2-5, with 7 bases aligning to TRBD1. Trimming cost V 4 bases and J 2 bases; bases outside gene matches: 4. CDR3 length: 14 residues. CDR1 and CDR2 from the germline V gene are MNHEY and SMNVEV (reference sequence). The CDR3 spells CASSSRDRQETQYF. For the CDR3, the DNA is TGTGCCAGCAGTTCGAGGGACAGACAAGAGACCCAGTACTTC.

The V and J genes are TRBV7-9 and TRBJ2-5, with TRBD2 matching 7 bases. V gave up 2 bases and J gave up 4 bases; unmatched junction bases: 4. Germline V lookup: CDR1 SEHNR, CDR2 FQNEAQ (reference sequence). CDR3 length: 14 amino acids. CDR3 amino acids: CASSLSGRGETQYF. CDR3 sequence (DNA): TGTGCCAGCAGCTTATCAGGGAGGGGAGAGACCCAGTACTTC.

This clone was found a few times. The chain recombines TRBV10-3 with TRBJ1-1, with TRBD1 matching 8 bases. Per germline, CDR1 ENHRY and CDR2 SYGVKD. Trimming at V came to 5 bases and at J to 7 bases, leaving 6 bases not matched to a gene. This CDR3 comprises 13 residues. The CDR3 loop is CAISTGGENEAFF. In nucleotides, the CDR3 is TGTGCCATCAGTACAGGGGGGGAAAATGAAGCTTTCTTT.

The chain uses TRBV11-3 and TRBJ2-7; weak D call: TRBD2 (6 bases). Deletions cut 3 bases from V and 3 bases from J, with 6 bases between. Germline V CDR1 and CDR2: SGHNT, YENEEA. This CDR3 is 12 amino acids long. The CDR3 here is CASSLEGYEQYF. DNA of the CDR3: TGTGCCAGCAGCTTGGAGGGCTACGAGCAGTACTTC.

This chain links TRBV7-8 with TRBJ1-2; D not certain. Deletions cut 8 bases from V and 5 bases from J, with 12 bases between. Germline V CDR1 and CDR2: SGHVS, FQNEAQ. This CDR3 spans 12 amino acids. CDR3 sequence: CASRAFEYGYTF. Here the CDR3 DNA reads TGTGCCAGCCGCGCCTTCGAGTATGGCTACACCTTC.

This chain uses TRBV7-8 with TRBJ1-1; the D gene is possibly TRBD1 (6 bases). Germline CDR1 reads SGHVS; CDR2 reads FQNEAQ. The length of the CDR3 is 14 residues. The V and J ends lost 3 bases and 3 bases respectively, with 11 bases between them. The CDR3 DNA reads TGTGCCAGCAGCTTGAGGGGGATTTACACTGAAGCTTTCTTT. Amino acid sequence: CASSLRGIYTEAFF.

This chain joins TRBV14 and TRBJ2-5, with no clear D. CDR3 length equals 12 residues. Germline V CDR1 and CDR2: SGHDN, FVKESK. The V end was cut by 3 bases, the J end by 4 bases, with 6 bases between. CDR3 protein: CASSQSRETQYF. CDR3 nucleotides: TGTGCCAGCAGCCAGAGCCGAGAGACCCAGTACTTC.

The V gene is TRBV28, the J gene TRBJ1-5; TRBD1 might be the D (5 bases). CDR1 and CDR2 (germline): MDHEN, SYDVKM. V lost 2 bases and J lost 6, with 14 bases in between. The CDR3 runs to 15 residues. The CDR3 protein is CASSLGAGKGQPQHF. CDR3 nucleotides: TGTGCCAGCAGTTTAGGGGCAGGGAAGGGTCAGCCCCAGCATTTT.

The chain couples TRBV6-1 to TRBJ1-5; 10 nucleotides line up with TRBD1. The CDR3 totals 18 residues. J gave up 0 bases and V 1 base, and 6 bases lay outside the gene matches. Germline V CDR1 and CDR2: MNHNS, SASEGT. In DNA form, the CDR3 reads TGTGCCAGCAGTGAAGGGAGGACAGGGGGTTATAGCAATCAGCCCCAGCATTTT. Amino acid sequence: CASSEGRTGGYSNQPQHF.

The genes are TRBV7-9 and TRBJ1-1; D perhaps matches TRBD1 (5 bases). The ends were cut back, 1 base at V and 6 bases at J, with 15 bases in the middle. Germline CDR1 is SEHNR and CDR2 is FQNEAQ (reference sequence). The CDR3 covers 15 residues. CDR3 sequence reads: CASSLDGAISAEAFF. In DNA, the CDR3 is TGTGCCAGCAGCTTAGATGGGGCGATCTCCGCTGAAGCTTTCTTT.